Reported below is one T cell receptor beta chain. This sample is drawn from a study of blood T cell repertoires in COVID-19. Study-level background: Donors in the United States, Italy and Spain gave samples during acute or convalescent COVID-19.

Per the study methods: How many nucleated cells were present was estimated from reference gene primer amplification. The protocol was immunoSEQ multiplex PCR, while the TCRdb copy is restricted to in-frame clones and leaves out a portion. V and J calls and clone size come straight from that table; D and trimming were deduced from the DNA. The table lists about 82,000 clones, more than 75% of them singletons. V trimming: 5 bases; J trimming: 5 bases; junction bases outside the gene matches: 6. Germline V gene sequence: CDR1 SNHLY, CDR2 FYNNEI. The CDR3 totals 16 residues. The chain carries TRBV2 and TRBJ2-3; 14 nucleotides agree with TRBD2. The TCR was taken from a man aged 50-60 years with active or convalescent COVID-19. Sequencing used peripheral blood. CDR3 in amino acids: CASSLTSGGAVDTQYF. CDR3 nucleotides: TGTGCCAGCAGTTTGACTAGCGGGGGGGCGGTAGATACGCAGTATTTT.